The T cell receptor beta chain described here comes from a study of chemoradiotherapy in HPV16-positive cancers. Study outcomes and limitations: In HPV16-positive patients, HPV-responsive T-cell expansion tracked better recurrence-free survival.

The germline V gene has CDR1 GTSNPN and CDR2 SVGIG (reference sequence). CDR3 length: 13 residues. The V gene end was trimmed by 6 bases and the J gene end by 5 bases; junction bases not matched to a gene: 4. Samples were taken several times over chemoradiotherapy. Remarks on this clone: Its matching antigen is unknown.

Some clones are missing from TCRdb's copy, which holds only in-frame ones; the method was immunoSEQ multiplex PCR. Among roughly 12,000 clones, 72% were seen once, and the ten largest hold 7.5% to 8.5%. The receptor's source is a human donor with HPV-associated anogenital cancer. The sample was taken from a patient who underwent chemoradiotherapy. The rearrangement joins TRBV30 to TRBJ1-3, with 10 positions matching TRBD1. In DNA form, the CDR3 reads TGTGCCTGTCCGGGACAGGGGCGAAACACCATATATTTT. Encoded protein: CACPGQGRNTIYF.